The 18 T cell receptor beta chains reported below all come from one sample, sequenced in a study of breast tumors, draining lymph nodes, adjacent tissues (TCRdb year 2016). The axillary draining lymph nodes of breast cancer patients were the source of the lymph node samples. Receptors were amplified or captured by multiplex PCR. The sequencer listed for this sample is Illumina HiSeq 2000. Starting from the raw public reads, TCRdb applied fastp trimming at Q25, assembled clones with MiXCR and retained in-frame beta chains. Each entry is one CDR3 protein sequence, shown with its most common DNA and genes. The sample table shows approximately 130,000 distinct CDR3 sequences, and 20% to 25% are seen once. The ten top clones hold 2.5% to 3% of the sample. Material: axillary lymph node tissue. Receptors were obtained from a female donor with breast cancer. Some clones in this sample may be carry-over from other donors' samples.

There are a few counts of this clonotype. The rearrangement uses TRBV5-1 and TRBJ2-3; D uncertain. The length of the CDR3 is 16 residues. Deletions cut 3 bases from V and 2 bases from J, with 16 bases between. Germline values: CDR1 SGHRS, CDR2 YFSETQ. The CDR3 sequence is CASSYQTGVNTDTQYF. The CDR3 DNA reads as TGCGCCAGCAGCTACCAGACTGGCGTAAACACAGATACGCAGTATTTT. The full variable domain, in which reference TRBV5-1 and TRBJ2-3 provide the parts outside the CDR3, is KAGVTQTPRYLIKTRGQQVTLSCSPISGHRSVSWYQQTPGQGLQFLFEYFSETQRNKGNFPGRFSGRQFSNSRSEMNVSTLELGDSALYLCASSYQTGVNTDTQYFGPGTRLTVL.

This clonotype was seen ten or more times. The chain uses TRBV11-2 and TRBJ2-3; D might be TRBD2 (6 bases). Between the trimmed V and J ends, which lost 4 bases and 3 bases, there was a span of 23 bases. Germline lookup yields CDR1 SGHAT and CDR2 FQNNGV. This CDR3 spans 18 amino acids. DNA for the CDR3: TGTGCCAGCAGCTCACTAGCTAGGGCTAGCGAACCTACAGATACGCAGTATTTT. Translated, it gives CASSSLARASEPTDTQYF.

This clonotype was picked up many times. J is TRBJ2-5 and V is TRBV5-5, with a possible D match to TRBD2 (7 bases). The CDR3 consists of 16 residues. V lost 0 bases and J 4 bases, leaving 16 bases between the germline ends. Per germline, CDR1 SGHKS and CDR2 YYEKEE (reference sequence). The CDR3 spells CASSLVVGAGAETQYF. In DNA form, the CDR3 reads TGTGCCAGCAGCTTGGTTGTCGGGGCGGGGGCAGAGACCCAGTACTTC. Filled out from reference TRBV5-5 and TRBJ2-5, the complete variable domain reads DAGVTQSPTHLIKTRGQQVTLRCSPISGHKSVSWYQQVLGQGPQFIFQYYEKEERGRGNFPDRFSARQFPNYSSELNVNALLLGDSALYLCASSLVVGAGAETQYFGPGTRLLVL.

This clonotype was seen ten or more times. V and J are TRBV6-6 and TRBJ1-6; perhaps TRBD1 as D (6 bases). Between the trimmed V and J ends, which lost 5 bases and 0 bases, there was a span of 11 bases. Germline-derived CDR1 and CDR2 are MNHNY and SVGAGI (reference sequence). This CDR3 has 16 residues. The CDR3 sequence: CASSVGGSSYNSPLHF. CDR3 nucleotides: TGTGCCAGCAGTGTAGGGGGAAGCTCCTATAATTCACCCCTCCACTTT.

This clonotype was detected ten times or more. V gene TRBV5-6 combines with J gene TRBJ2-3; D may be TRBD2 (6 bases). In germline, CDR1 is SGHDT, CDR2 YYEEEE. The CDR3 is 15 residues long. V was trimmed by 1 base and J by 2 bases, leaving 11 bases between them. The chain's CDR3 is CASSLLAASTDTQYF. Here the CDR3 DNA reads TGTGCCAGCAGCTTGTTAGCGGCTTCCACAGATACGCAGTATTTT.

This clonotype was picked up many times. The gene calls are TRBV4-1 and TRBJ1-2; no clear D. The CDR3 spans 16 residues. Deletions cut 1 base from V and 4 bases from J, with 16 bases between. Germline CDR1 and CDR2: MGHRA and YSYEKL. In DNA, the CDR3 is TGCGCCAGCAGCCAAGCCCTCCAGCATTCCGGCTATGGCTACACCTTC. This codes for CASSQALQHSGYGYTF.

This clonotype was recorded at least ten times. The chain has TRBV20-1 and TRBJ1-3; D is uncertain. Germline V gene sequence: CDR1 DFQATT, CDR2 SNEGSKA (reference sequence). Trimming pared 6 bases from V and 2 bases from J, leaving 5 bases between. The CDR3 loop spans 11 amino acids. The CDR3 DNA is TGCAGTGCAACGACTGGAAACACCATATATTTT. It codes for CSATTGNTIYF.

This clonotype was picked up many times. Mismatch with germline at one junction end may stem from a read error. As DNA, the CDR3 is TGTGCCAGCAGCGTAGCCTACGAGCAGTACTTC. Amino acids: CASSVAYEQYF. The chain recombines TRBV7-2 with TRBJ2-7; no clear D. Germline CDR1 is SGHTA and CDR2 is FQGNSA. This CDR3 has 11 residues.

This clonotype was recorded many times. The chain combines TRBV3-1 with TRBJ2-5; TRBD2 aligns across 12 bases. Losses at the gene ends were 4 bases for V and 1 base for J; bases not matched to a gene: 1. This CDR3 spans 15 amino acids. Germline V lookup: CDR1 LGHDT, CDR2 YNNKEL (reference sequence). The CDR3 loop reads CASSRTSGIQETQYF. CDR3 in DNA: TGTGCCAGCAGCCGGACTAGCGGGATCCAAGAGACCCAGTACTTC.

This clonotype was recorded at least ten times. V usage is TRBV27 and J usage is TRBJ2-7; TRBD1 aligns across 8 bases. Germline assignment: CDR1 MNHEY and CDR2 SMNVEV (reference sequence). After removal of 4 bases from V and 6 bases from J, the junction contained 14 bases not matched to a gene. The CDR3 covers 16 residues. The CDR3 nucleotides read TGTGCCAGCAGTTCCCACCGGGACAGGTCCGGGGGCGAGCAGTACTTC. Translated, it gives CASSSHRDRSGGEQYF.

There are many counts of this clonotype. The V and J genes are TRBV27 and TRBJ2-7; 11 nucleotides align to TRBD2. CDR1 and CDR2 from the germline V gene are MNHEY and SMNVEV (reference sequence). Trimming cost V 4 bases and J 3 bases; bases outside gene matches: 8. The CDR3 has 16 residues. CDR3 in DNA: TGTGCCAGCAGTTATGAGGGGACTAGCGGCTTCTACGAGCAGTACTTC. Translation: CASSYEGTSGFYEQYF.

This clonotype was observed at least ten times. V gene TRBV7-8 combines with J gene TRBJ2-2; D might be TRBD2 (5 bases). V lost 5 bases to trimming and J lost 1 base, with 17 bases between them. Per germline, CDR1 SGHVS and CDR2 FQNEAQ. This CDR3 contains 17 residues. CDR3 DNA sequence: TGTGCCAGCAGCGCGAGGGTTAAGGGCCGGAACACCGGGGAGCTGTTTTTT. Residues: CASSARVKGRNTGELFF.

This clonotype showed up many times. The CDR3 bases are TGTGCCAGCAGCACCTCTAGCGGGAGGGGTTTGAATGAGCAGTTCTTC. Residues: CASSTSSGRGLNEQFF. The V gene is TRBV11-2, the J gene TRBJ2-1; TRBD2 aligns across 12 bases. Germline V gene sequence: CDR1 SGHAT, CDR2 FQNNGV. The CDR3 loop spans 16 amino acids. V lost 5 bases to trimming and J lost 7 bases; unmatched junction nucleotides: 9.

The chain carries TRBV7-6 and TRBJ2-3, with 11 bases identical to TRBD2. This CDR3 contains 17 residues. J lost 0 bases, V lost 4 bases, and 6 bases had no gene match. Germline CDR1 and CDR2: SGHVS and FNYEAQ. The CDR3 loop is CASSSPRTSGSTDTQYF. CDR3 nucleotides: TGTGCCAGCAGCTCCCCTAGGACTAGCGGGAGCACAGATACGCAGTATTTT. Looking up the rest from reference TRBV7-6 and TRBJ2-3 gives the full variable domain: GAGVSQSPRYKVTKRGQDVALRCDPISGHVSLYWYRQALGQGPEFLTYFNYEAQQDKSGLPNDRFSAERPEGSISTLTIQRTEQRDSAMYRCASSSPRTSGSTDTQYFGPGTRLTVL.

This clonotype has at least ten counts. In DNA, the CDR3 is TGTGCCAGCAGCTTACGAGCGGGAGGCGAGCAGTTCTTC. This gives the protein CASSLRAGGEQFF. The chain is built from TRBV11-2 and TRBJ2-1, with 9 bases that match TRBD2. The CDR3 consists of 13 residues. V was pared by 2 bases and J by 10 bases, with 3 bases of the junction left unmatched. Germline V lookup: CDR1 SGHAT, CDR2 FQNNGV.

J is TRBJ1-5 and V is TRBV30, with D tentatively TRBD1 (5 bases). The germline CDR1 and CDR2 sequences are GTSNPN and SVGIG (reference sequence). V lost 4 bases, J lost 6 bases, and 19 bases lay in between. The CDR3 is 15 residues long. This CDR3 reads CAWTTPRESGQPQHF. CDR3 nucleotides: TGTGCCTGGACGACCCCCAGGGAAAGCGGTCAGCCCCAGCATTTT.

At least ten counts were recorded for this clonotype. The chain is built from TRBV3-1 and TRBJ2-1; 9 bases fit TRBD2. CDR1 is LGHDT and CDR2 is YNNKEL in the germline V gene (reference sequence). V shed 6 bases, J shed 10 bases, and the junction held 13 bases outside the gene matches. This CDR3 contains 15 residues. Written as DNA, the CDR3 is TGTGCCAGCAGACCCAAGGCGGGAGGGCCCGGGGAGCAGTTCTTC. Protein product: CASRPKAGGPGEQFF.

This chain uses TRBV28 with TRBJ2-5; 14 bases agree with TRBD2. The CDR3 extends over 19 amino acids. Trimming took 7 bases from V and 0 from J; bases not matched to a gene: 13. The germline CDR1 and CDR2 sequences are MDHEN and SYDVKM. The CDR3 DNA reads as TGTGCCAGCACCCGCTACCTGGGACTAGCGGGAGCGTACCAAGAGACCCAGTACTTC. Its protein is CASTRYLGLAGAYQETQYF. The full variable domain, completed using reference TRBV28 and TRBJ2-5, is DVKVTQSSRYLVKRTGEKVFLECVQDMDHENMFWYRQDPGLGLRLIYFSYDVKMKEKGDIPEGYSVSREKKERFSLILESASTNQTSMYLCASTRYLGLAGAYQETQYFGPGTRLLVL.